The next 14 T cell receptor beta chains were all read from a single sample in a study of neurological immune-mediated disorders. TCRdb re-called the 5' RACE reads with MiXCR, one entry per CDR3 protein. The sample consists of 31,000 or so distinct CDR3 sequences, roughly 1.6% of them appearing once. Material for sequencing was PBMCs. These TCRs come from a woman aged 25 to 39 with multiple sclerosis.

The chain combines TRBV7-6 with TRBJ2-1; D not certain. The germline gives CDR1 SGHVS, CDR2 FNYEAQ. The CDR3 contains 11 residues. Trimming cost V 3 bases and J 5 bases, with 2 bases left between them. CDR3 nucleotide sequence: TGTGCCAGCAGCTTTGACAATGAGCAGTTCTTC. It codes for CASSFDNEQFF.

There are many counts of this clonotype. The J gene is TRBJ2-2, the V gene TRBV29-1; 7 nucleotides agree with TRBD1. The CDR3 is 12 residues long. The trim removed 5 bases at V and 7 bases at J, leaving 4 bases unmatched. Germline CDR1 SQVTM, CDR2 ANQGSEA. CDR3 region: CSVYRGGGELFF. As DNA, the CDR3 is TGCAGCGTTTACAGGGGCGGCGGGGAGCTGTTTTTT.

This clonotype was picked up many times. The CDR3 protein is CSAQYRGRNQPQHF. CDR3 DNA sequence: TGCAGTGCACAGTACAGGGGCCGGAATCAGCCCCAGCATTTT. The J gene is TRBJ1-5, the V gene TRBV20-1; 7 nucleotides line up with TRBD1. With V trimmed by 6 bases and J by 4 bases, 9 bases remained unmatched. Germline values: CDR1 DFQATT, CDR2 SNEGSKA (reference sequence). The CDR3 is 14 amino acids.

There are many counts of this clonotype. The rearrangement joins TRBV27 to TRBJ2-7; 10 bases match TRBD1. The germline CDR1 and CDR2 sequences are MNHEY and SMNVEV (reference sequence). Trimming removed 8 bases from V and 3 bases from J; junction bases left unmatched: 16. This CDR3 comprises 17 residues. The CDR3: CASGPLVTGTGVYEQYF. CDR3 bases: TGTGCCAGCGGCCCCCTGGTGACCGGGACAGGGGTCTACGAGCAGTACTTC.

This clonotype was seen ten or more times. CDR3 nucleotides: TGTGCCAGCAGCCACCTGACAGGGAGCTCCTACGAGCAGTACTTC. Translation: CASSHLTGSSYEQYF. This chain connects TRBV12-3 or TRBV12-4 to TRBJ2-7, with 7 positions matching TRBD1. V lost 6 bases, J lost 0 bases, and 8 bases stayed unmatched. This CDR3 is built from 15 residues.

This clonotype was seen many times. This sequence joins TRBV20-1 and TRBJ1-2, with no clear D. The CDR3 spans 14 residues. Germline CDR1 is DFQATT and CDR2 is SNEGSKA (reference sequence). V gave up 2 bases and J gave up 0 bases, with 10 bases separating them. The CDR3 loop is CSARRSGTNYGYTF. The DNA for the CDR3 is TGCAGTGCTAGACGAAGTGGAACTAACTATGGCTACACCTTC.

This clonotype was observed at least ten times. The chain uses TRBV7-2 and TRBJ2-4; D tentatively fits TRBD1 or TRBD2 (5 bases each). Deletions cut 5 bases from V and 7 bases from J, with 12 bases between. The CDR3 totals 13 residues. Germline lookup yields CDR1 SGHTA and CDR2 FQGNSA. The CDR3 DNA reads TGTGCCAGCAGCCCCGACGGGACGAACATTCAGTACTTC. Translated: CASSPDGTNIQYF.

This clonotype was detected many times. The chain is built from TRBV20-1 and TRBJ2-2; possibly TRBD2 for D (5 bases). V was clipped by 6 bases and J by 5 bases, with 7 bases between them. Germline CDR1 reads DFQATT; CDR2 reads SNEGSKA (reference sequence). There are 11 residues in the CDR3. The CDR3 protein is CSAGETGELFF. The CDR3 region has the DNA TGCAGTGCCGGGGAGACCGGGGAGCTGTTTTTT.

There are many counts of this clonotype. The V gene is TRBV9, the J gene TRBJ2-3, with 7 bases identical to TRBD1. The V gene's germline CDR1 is SGDLS and CDR2 YYNGEE. The CDR3 length is 13 residues. J lost 6 bases, V lost 6 bases, and 7 bases had no gene match. The CDR3 sequence is CASTTGVGDTQYF. For the CDR3, the DNA is TGTGCCAGCACCACAGGGGTAGGGGATACGCAGTATTTT.

This clonotype was seen many times. This chain links TRBV20-1 with TRBJ1-2; D not resolved. Germline V lookup: CDR1 DFQATT, CDR2 SNEGSKA (reference sequence). Trimming removed 4 bases at V and 2 bases at J, with 8 bases between. CDR3 length: 12 residues. The CDR3 is CSATIENYGYTF. CDR3 coding DNA: TGCAGTGCTACAATTGAGAACTATGGCTACACCTTC.

Many counts were recorded for this clonotype. The chain employs TRBV5-1 and TRBJ2-2; D possibly corresponds to TRBD1 (5 bases). The V end lost 4 bases, the J end lost 1 base, and 8 bases lay between the germline ends. Germline CDR1 is SGHRS and CDR2 is YFSETQ. This CDR3 contains 14 residues. The CDR3, as DNA: TGCGCCAGCAGCGCACAGGAGAACACCGGGGAGCTGTTTTTT. As protein: CASSAQENTGELFF. The variable domain in full, completed from reference TRBV5-1 and TRBJ2-2, reads KAGVTQTPRYLIKTRGQQVTLSCSPISGHRSVSWYQQTPGQGLQFLFEYFSETQRNKGNFPGRFSGRQFSNSRSEMNVSTLELGDSALYLCASSAQENTGELFFGEGSRLTVL.

This clonotype was observed many times. This rearrangement joins TRBV12-3 or TRBV12-4 to TRBJ2-3, with 7 bases fitting TRBD1. V shed 2 bases and J 3 bases; nucleotides not matched to a gene: 11. This CDR3 is 17 amino acids long. Here the CDR3 reads CASSLRRTGVGTDTQYF. For the CDR3, the DNA is TGTGCCAGCAGTTTACGGCGGACAGGAGTCGGTACAGATACGCAGTATTTT.

In its sample, this clonotype was seen many times. V and J are TRBV9 and TRBJ1-1; no clear D gene. CDR3 length: 14 residues. Between the trimmed V and J ends, which lost 0 bases and 5 bases, there was a span of 11 bases. The V gene's germline CDR1 is SGDLS and CDR2 YYNGEE. This CDR3 is CASSVGDQVTEAFF. The CDR3 DNA follows: TGTGCCAGCAGCGTAGGCGATCAGGTGACTGAAGCTTTCTTT. The full variable domain, completed using reference TRBV9 and TRBJ1-1, is DSGVTQTPKHLITATGQRVTLRCSPRSGDLSVYWYQQSLDQGLQFLIQYYNGEERAKGNILERFSAQQFPDLHSELNLSSLELGDSALYFCASSVGDQVTEAFFGQGTRLTVV.

This clonotype was counted at least ten times. The chain carries TRBV12-3 or TRBV12-4 and TRBJ2-7; D perhaps matches TRBD1 (6 bases). The CDR3 is 14 residues long. V shed 6 bases and J shed 3 bases, with 15 bases lying between them. The CDR3 protein is CASSHGGQFYEQYF. CDR3 DNA: TGTGCCAGCAGCCATGGTGGACAGTTCTACGAGCAGTACTTC.